This TCR beta chain was observed in a study of T cells in women clearing cervical HPV infection. Study results and limitations: TRBV6-7 relative abundance averaged around 0.11% in cases and more than 0.15% in controls. CIN3+ cases had significantly higher TCR richness than controls; evenness did not differ.

All participants had a single incident cervical HPV16 infection, and prevalent HPV16 infections were excluded. The CDR3 is 15 residues long. Between the trimmed V and J ends, which lost 7 bases and 3 bases, there was a span of 15 bases. Germline V gene lookup returns CDR1 SNHLY and CDR2 FYNNEI. Turning to this clone: No antigen is known for it. With the read ending 3 residues before the CDR3 end, the germline J gene is used to fill in that end.

This table comes from immunoSEQ multiplex PCR, and its TCRdb copy is limited to in-frame clones, with some not included. Recorded for this sample: approximately 15,000 clones. This TCR was sampled from a woman aged 18 to 75 with a cervical HPV16 infection that either progressed to CIN3+ or cleared (not recorded which). Specimen: blood buffy coat. The chain employs TRBV2 and TRBJ2-2; D is perhaps TRBD2 (5 bases). The CDR3 bases that were read are TGTGCCAGCAACTCTGGTCGGCGGGACACCGGGGAG. Its protein is CASNSGRRDTGE. The whole CDR3 is CASNSGRRDTGELFF.